This TCR beta chain was identified during a study of blood T cells in healthy people across ages. There were at least 6 micrograms of total RNA extracted from every sample. Trimming shortened V by 8 bases and J by 7 bases, and 14 bases separated the two germline ends. The CDR3 loop spans 12 amino acids. In germline, CDR1 is MDHEN, CDR2 SYDVKM. The use of a sample-barcoded 5' primer and a J-beta primer mix characterized a second PCR of roughly 6 to 11 cycles. One entry per CDR3 protein, called by TCRdb with MiXCR from the 5' RACE reads. The data contain roughly 720,000 distinct CDR3 sequences, 53% of them seen just once; the ten biggest clones take up roughly 37%. This clonotype has more than one count but fewer than ten.

The receptor was isolated from a man aged 80 or over in good health. The chain recombines TRBV28 with TRBJ1-2; D ambiguous. The sample was blood. CDR3 protein: CASLKDPAGYTF. The CDR3 coding sequence is TGTGCCAGCCTGAAAGACCCCGCTGGCTACACCTTC.